These 21 T cell receptor beta chains came from one sample sequenced in a study of CD8+CD57+ T cells in acquired aplastic anemia. Profiling of TCR beta VDJ combinations and CDR3 sequences used genomic DNA as template. Each CDR3 protein gets one entry after TCRdb re-called the reads with MiXCR. Seen here are some 200,000 distinct CDR3 sequences, under 55% observed once, and the top ten hold about 9.7%. Patients who underwent sequencing had shown CD8+CD57+ cell expansion by flow cytometry. The sample consisted of sorted CD4+, CD8+, or CD8+CD57+ T cells (not recorded which) from PBMCs. These receptors came from a human donor with aplastic anemia.

The chain combines TRBV5-1 with TRBJ1-4; D may be TRBD1 (6 bases). Trimming removed 1 base from V and 8 bases from J, with 15 bases in between. Germline V gives CDR1 SGHRS, CDR2 YFSETQ. The CDR3 sequence is 15 residues long. Here the CDR3 reads CASSLLPGAGEKLFF. CDR3 nucleotides: TGCGCCAGCAGCTTGTTACCGGGGGCAGGCGAAAAACTGTTTTTT.

This chain joins TRBV19 and TRBJ1-5; 8 nucleotides match TRBD1. V lost 4 bases, J lost 0 bases, and 2 bases stayed unmatched. From germline, CDR1 is LNHDA and CDR2 SQIVND (reference sequence). The CDR3 spans 15 residues. CDR3 coding DNA: TGTGCCAGTAGTAAACAGGGGGTTAGCAATCAGCCCCAGCATTTT. Protein: CASSKQGVSNQPQHF. Complete variable domain (other parts from reference TRBV19 and TRBJ1-5): DGGITQSPKYLFRKEGQNVTLSCEQNLNHDAMYWYRQDPGQGLRLIYYSQIVNDFQKGDIAEGYSVSREKKESFPLTVTSAQKNPTAFYLCASSKQGVSNQPQHFGDGTRLSIL.

The V and J genes are TRBV10-3 and TRBJ1-5; the match to TRBD1 covers 8 bases. The CDR3 consists of 14 residues. CDR1 and CDR2 (germline): ENHRY, SYGVKD. The V gene end was trimmed by 10 bases and the J gene end by 7 bases; junction bases not matched to a gene: 12. The CDR3 loop reads CATGRQGREQPQHF. CDR3 sequence (DNA): TGTGCCACCGGAAGACAGGGGAGGGAGCAGCCCCAGCATTTT.

The chain is built from TRBV10-3 and TRBJ2-7; D may match TRBD1 or TRBD2 (6 bases each). This CDR3 comprises 13 residues. Trimming cost V 3 bases and J 3 bases, with 9 bases left between them. CDR1 is ENHRY and CDR2 is SYGVKD in the germline V gene. The CDR3 spells CAISEGGGYEQYF. Written as DNA, the CDR3 is TGTGCCATCAGTGAAGGAGGGGGCTACGAGCAGTACTTC.

This clonotype occurred once. The junction does not match germline at one end; this may be a read error. The chain is built from TRBV25-1 and TRBJ1-1; D might be TRBD1 (6 bases). This CDR3 spans 14 amino acids. The V gene's germline CDR1 is MGHDK and CDR2 SYGVNS. CDR3 coding DNA: TGTGCCAGCAGTGGGGACGGGGGCCGGACTGAAGCTTTCTTC. This gives the protein CASSGDGGRTEAFF.

This clonotype was observed many times. The chain has TRBV7-8 and TRBJ2-7; either TRBD1 or TRBD2 may supply D (6 bases each). V lost 0 bases and J 3 bases, leaving 15 bases between the germline ends. The CDR3 covers 16 residues. Germline V CDR1 and CDR2: SGHVS, FQNEAQ. CDR3: CASSLASVGGSYEQYF. DNA of the CDR3: TGTGCCAGCAGCTTAGCCTCGGTGGGGGGCAGCTACGAGCAGTACTTC.

The rearrangement uses TRBV24-1 and TRBJ2-1, with 10 bases matching TRBD2. The V and J ends lost 2 bases and 7 bases, in that order; junction bases with no gene match: 4. This CDR3 spans 15 amino acids. CDR1 is KGHDR and CDR2 is SFDVKD in the germline V gene. The CDR3 loop reads CATSDSSGRRNEQFF. DNA of the CDR3: TGTGCCACCAGTGATTCTAGCGGGAGAAGGAATGAGCAGTTCTTC.

This clonotype occurred many times. V and J are TRBV7-6 and TRBJ2-4; TRBD1 matches 11 bases. V gave up 2 bases and J gave up 3 bases; unmatched junction bases: 6. The CDR3 is made up of 17 amino acids. The germline gives CDR1 SGHVS, CDR2 FNYEAQ. The CDR3 is CASSLSRDRGDKNIQYF. The CDR3 DNA reads TGTGCCAGCAGCTTATCACGGGACAGGGGGGACAAAAACATTCAGTACTTC.

This clonotype was recorded many times. The chain is built from TRBV7-9 and TRBJ1-3; no clear D. Trimming took 5 bases from V and 3 from J, leaving 11 bases between them. Germline V CDR1 and CDR2: SEHNR, FQNEAQ (reference sequence). This CDR3 contains 14 residues. CDR3 in amino acids: CASSPGRNGNTIYF. Here the CDR3 DNA reads TGTGCCAGCAGCCCAGGACGGAATGGAAACACCATATATTTT.

This clonotype has a handful of counts. The genes are TRBV2 and TRBJ2-5; TRBD2 is a possible D gene (6 bases). The J call may be faulty, since TRBJ2-7 better matches the DNA end. Germline V CDR1 and CDR2: SNHLY, FYNNEI. CDR3 size: 12 residues. In DNA, the CDR3 is TGTGCCAGCAGTGTTGGAGGGACCGAGCAGTACTTC. It encodes CASSVGGTEQYF.

In its sample, this clonotype was seen many times. J is TRBJ1-2 and V is TRBV20-1; D gene uncertain. The germline V gene has CDR1 DFQATT and CDR2 SNEGSKA (reference sequence). Trimming removed 3 bases at V and 2 bases at J, with 13 bases between. The CDR3 spans 14 residues. The DNA for the CDR3 is TGCAGTGCTAGTCTGAGGGATCGGAACTATGGCTACACCTTC. Its translation is CSASLRDRNYGYTF.

The V and J genes are TRBV2 and TRBJ2-3; unclear D gene. The CDR3 has 13 amino acids. Trimming removed 2 bases at V and 6 bases at J, with 9 bases between. The germline gives CDR1 SNHLY, CDR2 FYNNEI. CDR3 sequence: CASSESRSDTQYF. The DNA of the CDR3 is TGTGCCAGCAGTGAAAGTCGGTCTGATACGCAGTATTTT. Filled out from reference TRBV2 and TRBJ2-3, the complete variable domain reads EPEVTQTPSHQVTQMGQEVILRCVPISNHLYFYWYRQILGQKVEFLVSFYNNEISEKSEIFDDQFSVERPDGSNFTLKIRSTKLEDSAMYFCASSESRSDTQYFGPGTRLTVL.

The genes are TRBV29-1 and TRBJ1-1, with D perhaps matching TRBD1 (5 bases). CDR1 is SQVTM, CDR2 ANQGSEA, per germline. CDR3 length equals 14 residues. Between the trimmed V and J ends, which lost 4 bases and 6 bases, there was a span of 18 bases. The CDR3 nucleotides read TGCAGCGTTGTCCTTGGGGGAAATTGGGCTGAAGCTTTCTTT. Amino acid sequence: CSVVLGGNWAEAFF.

Comment on this clonotype: A junction boundary mismatches the germline segment, possibly from a read error. This rearrangement joins TRBV11-2 to TRBJ2-7, with 9 bases lining up with TRBD2. Germline CDR1 SGHAT, CDR2 FQNNGV. This CDR3 has 14 residues. CDR3 sequence (DNA): TGTGCCAGCAGCTTATCAGCGGGAGGATATGAGCAGTGCTTC. Encoded protein: CASSLSAGGYEQCF.

This chain joins TRBV6-5 and TRBJ2-5, with 9 bases identical to TRBD1. Germline lookup yields CDR1 MNHEY and CDR2 SVGAGI. Trimming cost V 2 bases and J 6 bases; bases outside gene matches: 7. The length of the CDR3 is 15 residues. The CDR3 spells CASSYTGGTSQTQYF. In DNA form, the CDR3 reads TGTGCCAGCAGTTACACAGGGGGCACATCCCAGACCCAGTACTTC.

Here the CDR3 reads CASSDAGLGGRDQETQYF. DNA of the CDR3: TGTGCCAGCAGTGATGCGGGGCTCGGGGGCCGTGACCAAGAGACCCAGTACTTC. The chain links TRBV25-1 to TRBJ2-5; tentatively, D is TRBD1 or TRBD2 (6 bases each). There are 18 residues in the CDR3. Deletions cut 3 bases from V and 0 bases from J, with 20 bases between. Germline CDR1 MGHDK, CDR2 SYGVNS.

This clonotype was seen only a few times. The chain couples TRBV3-1 to TRBJ1-1, with a possible D match to TRBD1 (5 bases). This CDR3 has 13 amino acids. CDR1 is LGHDT and CDR2 is YNNKEL in the germline V gene (reference sequence). The germline V and J ends were trimmed by 3 bases and 5 bases, with 10 bases remaining between them. The CDR3 DNA reads TGTGCCAGCAGCCAGCAGGGTCGGACTGAAGCTTTCTTT. It yields the protein CASSQQGRTEAFF.

The chain has TRBV2 and TRBJ2-3; D is ambiguous. The ends were cut back, 10 bases at V and 4 bases at J, with 15 bases in the middle. CDR1 and CDR2 (germline): SNHLY, FYNNEI. The CDR3 has 13 amino acids. For the CDR3, the DNA is TGTGCCATTACGGACCTTCAGGCAGATACGCAGTATTTT. This sequence encodes CAITDLQADTQYF. Combining the CDR3 with reference TRBV2 and TRBJ2-3 gives the whole variable domain EPEVTQTPSHQVTQMGQEVILRCVPISNHLYFYWYRQILGQKVEFLVSFYNNEISEKSEIFDDQFSVERPDGSNFTLKIRSTKLEDSAMYFCAITDLQADTQYFGPGTRLTVL.

This clonotype appeared many times. This rearrangement joins TRBV10-3 to TRBJ1-1, with 7 positions matching TRBD1. Germline CDR1 is ENHRY and CDR2 is SYGVKD. CDR3 length equals 15 residues. Unmatched junction bases numbered 5, after V lost 4 bases and J lost 0 bases. The CDR3 region has the DNA TGTGCCATCAGTGGTTCCGGGACAGTGAACACTGAAGCTTTCTTT. The encoded protein is CAISGSGTVNTEAFF.

This clonotype was recorded at least ten times. The V call is TRBV20-1, the J call TRBJ1-1; D unclear. CDR3 length: 15 amino acids. V dropped 3 bases and J dropped 0 bases, with 14 bases sitting between them. The germline V gene encodes CDR1 DFQATT and CDR2 SNEGSKA (reference sequence). CDR3 in amino acids: CSARRVSFMNTEAFF. In DNA form, the CDR3 reads TGCAGTGCTAGGAGGGTGTCCTTTATGAACACTGAAGCTTTCTTT.

This clonotype was seen ten or more times. This chain links TRBV3-1 with TRBJ2-1; 9 bases are shared with TRBD2. In germline, CDR1 is LGHDT, CDR2 YNNKEL (reference sequence). V was pared by 2 bases and J by 8 bases, with 7 bases of the junction left unmatched. This CDR3 has 15 residues. CDR3 region: CASSQPTGLAYEQFF. The CDR3 nucleotides read TGTGCCAGCAGCCAACCGACCGGACTAGCGTATGAGCAGTTCTTC.